This T cell receptor beta chain is drawn from a study of early T cells in non-severe SARS-CoV-2 infection. This clonotype was counted at least ten times. One entry per CDR3 protein, called by TCRdb with MiXCR from the 5' RACE reads. The sample holds over 75,000 distinct CDR3 sequences, about 13% seen once. The CDR3 runs to 13 residues. In germline, CDR1 is MDHEN, CDR2 SYDVKM. Trimming cost V 6 bases and J 6 bases, with 12 bases left between them. The sample was whole blood. J is TRBJ2-4 and V is TRBV28; TRBD2 is a possible D gene (6 bases). The TCR sequence derives from an adult who was a healthcare worker with PCR-confirmed SARS-CoV-2 infection or an uninfected control (not recorded which). CDR3 loop: CASRRDWINIQYF. The CDR3 DNA sequence: TGTGCCAGCAGACGGGACTGGATAAACATTCAGTACTTC.